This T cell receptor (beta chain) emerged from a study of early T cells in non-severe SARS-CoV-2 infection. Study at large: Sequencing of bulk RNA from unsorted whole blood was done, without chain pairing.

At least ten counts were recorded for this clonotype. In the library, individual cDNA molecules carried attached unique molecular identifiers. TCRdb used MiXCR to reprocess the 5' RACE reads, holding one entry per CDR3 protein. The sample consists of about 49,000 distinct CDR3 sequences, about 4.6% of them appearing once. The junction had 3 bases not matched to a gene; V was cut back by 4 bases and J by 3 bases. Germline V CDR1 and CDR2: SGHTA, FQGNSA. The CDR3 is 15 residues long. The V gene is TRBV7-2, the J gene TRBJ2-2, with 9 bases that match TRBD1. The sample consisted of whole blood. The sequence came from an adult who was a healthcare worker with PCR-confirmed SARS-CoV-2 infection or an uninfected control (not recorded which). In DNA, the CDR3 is TGTGCCAGCAGCTCACAGGGGGCGCACACCGGGGAGCTGTTTTTT. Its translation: CASSSQGAHTGELFF.